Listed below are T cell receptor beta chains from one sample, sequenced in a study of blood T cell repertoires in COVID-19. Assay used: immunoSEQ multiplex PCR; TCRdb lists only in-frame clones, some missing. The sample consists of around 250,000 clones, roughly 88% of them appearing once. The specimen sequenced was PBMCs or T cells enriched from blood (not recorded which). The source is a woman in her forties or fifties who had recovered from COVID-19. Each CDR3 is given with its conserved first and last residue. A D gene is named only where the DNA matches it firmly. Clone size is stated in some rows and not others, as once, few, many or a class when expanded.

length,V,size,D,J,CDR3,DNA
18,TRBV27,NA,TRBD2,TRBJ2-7,CASSLLPPLAGGSYEQYF,TGTGCCAGCAGTTTATTACCCCCCCTAGCGGGAGGGTCCTACGAGCAGTACTTC
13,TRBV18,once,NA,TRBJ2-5,CASSGGYQETQYF,TGTGCCAGCTCAGGCGGCTACCAAGAGACCCAGTACTTC
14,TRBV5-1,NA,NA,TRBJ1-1,CASSLGGDYTEAFF,TGCGCCAGCAGCTTGGGTGGGGACTACACTGAAGCTTTCTTT
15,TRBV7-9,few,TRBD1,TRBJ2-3,CASSSRTGIEDTQYF,TGTGCCAGCAGCTCTCGGACAGGGATAGAAGATACGCAGTATTTT
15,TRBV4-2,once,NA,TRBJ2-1,CASSQATFYTDEQFF,TGTGCCAGCAGCCAAGCTACCTTTTATACCGATGAGCAGTTCTTC
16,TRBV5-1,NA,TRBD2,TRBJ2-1,CASSHGLAGGLNEQFF,TGCGCCAGCAGCCATGGACTAGCGGGAGGGCTTAATGAGCAGTTCTTC
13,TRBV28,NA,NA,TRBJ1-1,CASSLFAGTEAFF,TGTGCCAGCAGTTTATTCGCGGGCACTGAAGCTTTCTTT
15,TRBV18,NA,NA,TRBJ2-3,CASSPIMSSTDTQYF,TGTGCCAGCTCACCAATTATGAGTAGCACAGATACGCAGTATTTT
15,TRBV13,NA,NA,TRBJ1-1,CASSPSSSGGTEAFF,TGTGCCAGCAGCCCTTCCAGCTCGGGTGGCACTGAAGCTTTCTTT
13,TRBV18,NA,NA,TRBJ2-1,CASSPSLSDEQFF,TGTGCCAGCTCACCGTCCCTTTCGGATGAGCAGTTCTTC
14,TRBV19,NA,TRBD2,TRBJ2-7,CASSILAGESEQYF,TGTGCCAGTAGTATCTTAGCGGGAGAAAGCGAGCAGTACTTC
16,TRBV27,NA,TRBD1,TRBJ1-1,CASSTGQVTTGTEAFF,TGTGCCAGCAGTACCGGACAGGTCACCACCGGCACTGAAGCTTTCTTT
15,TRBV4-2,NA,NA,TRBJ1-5,CASTAGLGVSQPQHF,TGTGCCAGCACAGCCGGATTGGGAGTCAGTCAGCCCCAGCATTTT
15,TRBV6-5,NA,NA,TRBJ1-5,CASSSRGYSNQPQHF,TGTGCCAGCAGTTCCAGGGGTTATAGCAATCAGCCCCAGCATTTT
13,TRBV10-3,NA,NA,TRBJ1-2,CAISEGDRLGYTF,TGTGCCATCAGTGAGGGCGACAGGCTTGGCTACACCTTC
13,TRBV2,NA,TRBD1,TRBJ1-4,CAQDRTGAEKLFF,TGTGCCCAGGACCGGACAGGGGCTGAAAAACTGTTTTTT
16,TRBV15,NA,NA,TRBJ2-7,CATSRDTGLPPYEQYF,TGTGCCACCAGCAGAGATACAGGTCTGCCCCCCTACGAGCAGTACTTC
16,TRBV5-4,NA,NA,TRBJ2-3,CASSLGRRGSTDTQYF,TGTGCCAGCAGCTTGGGCCGCCGAGGTTCCACAGATACGCAGTATTTT
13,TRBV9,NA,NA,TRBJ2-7,CASSVVGAGEQYF,TGTGCCAGCAGCGTAGTTGGGGCGGGGGAGCAGTACTTC
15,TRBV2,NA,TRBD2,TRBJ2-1,CASSGAGVGYNEQFF,TGTGCCAGCAGTGGGGCGGGAGTCGGGTACAATGAGCAGTTCTTC
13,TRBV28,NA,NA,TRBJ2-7,CASSTTASYEQYF,TGTGCCAGCAGTACGACAGCGTCCTACGAGCAGTACTTC
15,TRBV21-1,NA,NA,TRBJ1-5,CASSKESWRNQPQHF,TGTGCCAGCAGCAAGGAGAGCTGGCGCAATCAGCCCCAGCATTTT
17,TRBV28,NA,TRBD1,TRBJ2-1,CASSLMPGQVRNNEQFF,TGTGCCAGCAGTTTAATGCCCGGACAGGTCCGTAACAATGAGCAGTTCTTC
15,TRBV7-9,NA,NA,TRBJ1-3,CASSSQGRSGNTIYF,TGTGCCAGCAGCTCGCAGGGGCGCTCTGGAAACACCATATATTTT
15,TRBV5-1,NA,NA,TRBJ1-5,CASSLVQAGNQPQHF,TGCGCCAGCAGCTTGGTCCAGGCGGGGAATCAGCCCCAGCATTTT
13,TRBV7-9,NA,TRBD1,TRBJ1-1,CATKGTENTEAFF,TGTGCCACGAAGGGGACAGAGAACACTGAAGCTTTCTTT
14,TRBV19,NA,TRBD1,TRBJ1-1,CASGRRQGNTEAFF,TGTGCCAGTGGCCGAAGACAGGGTAACACTGAAGCTTTCTTT
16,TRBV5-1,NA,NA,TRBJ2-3,CASSWTGSISTDTQYF,TGCGCCAGCAGCTGGACCGGGAGTATTAGCACAGATACGCAGTATTTT
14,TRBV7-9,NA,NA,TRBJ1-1,CASSLGREVTEAFF,TGTGCCAGCAGCCTAGGAAGGGAGGTTACTGAAGCTTTCTTT
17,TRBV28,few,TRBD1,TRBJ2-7,CASSLLNRDRVSYEQYF,TGTGCCAGCAGCCTGCTTAACCGGGACAGGGTTTCCTACGAGCAGTACTTC
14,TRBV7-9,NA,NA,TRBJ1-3,CASSFQGERNTIYF,TGTGCCAGCAGCTTCCAAGGGGAAAGGAACACCATATATTTT
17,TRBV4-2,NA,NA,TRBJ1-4,CASSRQAGGYSNEKLFF,TGTGCCAGCAGCCGGCAGGCGGGGGGCTATTCTAATGAAAAACTGTTTTTT
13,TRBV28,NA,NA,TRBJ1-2,CASSFPANYGYTF,TGTGCCAGCAGTTTCCCGGCTAACTATGGCTACACCTTC
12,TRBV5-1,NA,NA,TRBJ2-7,CASSLGAYEQYF,TGCGCCAGCAGCTTGGGAGCCTACGAGCAGTACTTC
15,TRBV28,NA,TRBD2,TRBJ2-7,CATLPGLAESYEQYF,TGTGCCACCCTACCGGGGCTAGCGGAGTCCTACGAGCAGTACTTC
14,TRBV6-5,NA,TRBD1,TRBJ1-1,CASSWDREGTEAFF,TGTGCCAGCAGTTGGGACAGGGAAGGCACTGAAGCTTTCTTT
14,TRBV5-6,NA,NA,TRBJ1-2,CASSKIQGTYGYTF,TGTGCCAGCAGCAAAATACAGGGCACCTATGGCTACACCTTC
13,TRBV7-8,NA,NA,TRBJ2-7,CASSTGRWDEQYF,TGTGCCAGCAGTACGGGTCGGTGGGACGAGCAGTACTTC
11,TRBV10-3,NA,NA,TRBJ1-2,CAISASYGYTF,TGTGCCATCAGTGCCTCCTATGGCTACACCTTC
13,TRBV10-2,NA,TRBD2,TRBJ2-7,CASDPSGTYEQYF,TGCGCCAGCGACCCTAGCGGGACCTACGAGCAGTACTTC
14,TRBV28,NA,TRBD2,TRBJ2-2,CATHSGSSPGELFF,TGTGCCACTCATAGCGGGAGTTCCCCCGGGGAGCTGTTTTTT
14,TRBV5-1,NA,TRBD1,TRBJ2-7,CASSPGDRGREQYF,TGCGCCAGCAGCCCCGGTGACAGGGGGCGCGAGCAGTACTTC
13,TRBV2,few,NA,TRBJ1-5,CASNVREGQPQHF,TGTGCCAGCAACGTAAGGGAGGGGCAGCCCCAGCATTTT
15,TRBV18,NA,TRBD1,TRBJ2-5,CASSLPGTGKETQYF,TGTGCCAGCTCATTACCCGGGACAGGGAAAGAGACCCAGTACTTC
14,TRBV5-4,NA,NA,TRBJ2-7,CASSLGGTKGEQYF,TGTGCCAGCAGCTTGGGGGGGACAAAAGGGGAGCAGTACTTC
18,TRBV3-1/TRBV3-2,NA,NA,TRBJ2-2,CASSHLRGHLQNTGELFF,TGTGCCAGCAGCCACCTACGGGGACATTTACAGAACACCGGGGAGCTGTTTTTT
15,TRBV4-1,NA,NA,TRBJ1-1,CASSQIREANTEAFF,TGCGCCAGCAGCCAAATCAGGGAAGCGAACACTGAAGCTTTCTTT
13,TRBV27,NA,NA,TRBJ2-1,CASSFLGTREQFF,TGTGCCAGCAGTTTTTTGGGCACGCGTGAGCAGTTCTTC
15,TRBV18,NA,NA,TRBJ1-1,CASSPALFMNTEAFF,TGTGCCAGCTCACCGGCCCTCTTTATGAACACTGAAGCTTTCTTT
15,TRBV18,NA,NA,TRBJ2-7,CASSPTGTDLWEQYF,TGTGCCAGCTCACCTACGGGGACTGACTTGTGGGAGCAGTACTTC
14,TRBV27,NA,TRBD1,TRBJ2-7,CASTRGQGVGEQYF,TGTGCCAGCACCAGGGGACAGGGAGTAGGGGAGCAGTACTTC